Listed here is a single TCR beta chain. Its antigen remains unidentified. Generated by immunoSEQ multiplex PCR, the TCRdb table keeps only in-frame clones and is missing some. Among about 71,000 clones listed, roughly 86% were seen once. It was autoimmune disease history or systemic immunosuppression that excluded patients. The data were obtained in a study of OX40 agonist ivuxolimab in advanced cancers. Across the study: A diagnosis of hepatocellular carcinoma, melanoma, renal cell or head and neck cancer was present in dose-escalation patients.

Findings and caveats of the study: CD4+ and CD8+ blood T cells expanded clonally by week 6 at 0.1 to 3.0 mg/kg.

The germline V gene has CDR1 SGHVS and CDR2 FNYEAQ. The CDR3 is 15 residues long. V lost 7 bases to trimming and J lost 5 bases, with 20 bases between them. The chain has TRBV7-6 and TRBJ2-5, with D perhaps TRBD2 (5 bases). The receptor was isolated from an adult with an advanced solid tumor such as melanoma, head and neck, liver or kidney cancer. The sequencing here drew on CD4+ or CD8+ T cells sorted from blood, taken in a trial of the OX40 agonist ivuxolimab. The DNA of the CDR3 is TGTGCCAGCAACCCAGGCACATTCCGAGGGGAGACCCAGTACTTC. Its protein product is CASNPGTFRGETQYF.